These T cell receptor beta chains were read from a single sample in a study of blood T cell repertoires in COVID-19. Sequencing used immunoSEQ multiplex PCR; TCRdb keeps in-frame clones, though not all of them. The table records about 130,000 clones, more than 75% of them present only once. The sample consisted of peripheral blood. The receptors were gathered from a middle-aged man with active COVID-19. The conserved cysteine and the conserved F or W are not part of the CDR3 here. Fields, in order: V gene, J gene, CDR3 protein.

v_call: TRBV7-9; j_call: TRBJ2-1; cdr3_aa: ASSSSGGHNEQF
v_call: TRBV7-9; j_call: TRBJ2-3; cdr3_aa: ASSYGAADTQY
v_call: TRBV5-1; j_call: TRBJ2-1; cdr3_aa: ASSPMTDSYNEQF
v_call: TRBV12-3/TRBV12-4; j_call: TRBJ1-2; cdr3_aa: ASTWGGYGYT
v_call: TRBV4-2; j_call: TRBJ2-1; cdr3_aa: ASSPLASGGISYNEQF
v_call: TRBV5-1; j_call: TRBJ2-2; cdr3_aa: ASSLAGQGFGELF
v_call: TRBV27; j_call: TRBJ2-5; cdr3_aa: ASSTQAGYQETQY
v_call: TRBV11-3; j_call: TRBJ2-2; cdr3_aa: ASSSGLAGVTGELF
v_call: TRBV12-5; j_call: TRBJ2-2; cdr3_aa: ASGLAFSMVTGELF
v_call: TRBV5-1; j_call: TRBJ2-3; cdr3_aa: ASSLEGADTQY
v_call: TRBV7-2; j_call: TRBJ2-2; cdr3_aa: ASSLLSRSGELF
v_call: TRBV27; j_call: TRBJ2-2; cdr3_aa: ASSLGIGGAGTGELF
v_call: TRBV12-3/TRBV12-4; j_call: TRBJ1-2; cdr3_aa: ASSWTNQGYT
v_call: TRBV5-1; j_call: TRBJ2-7; cdr3_aa: ASSLVGQRGESEQY
v_call: TRBV19; j_call: TRBJ2-1; cdr3_aa: ASSIEAGSSYNEQF
v_call: TRBV5-1; j_call: TRBJ2-2; cdr3_aa: ASSFESGVGTGELF
v_call: TRBV27; j_call: TRBJ1-2; cdr3_aa: ASTGRGYGYT
v_call: TRBV18; j_call: TRBJ1-1; cdr3_aa: ASSATVNTEAF
v_call: TRBV7-3; j_call: TRBJ1-2; cdr3_aa: ASSSYHTGSIYGYT
v_call: TRBV3-1/TRBV3-2; j_call: TRBJ1-4; cdr3_aa: ASSPLQGGREKLF
v_call: TRBV5-4; j_call: TRBJ1-1; cdr3_aa: ASSLAGGDLTTNTEAF
v_call: TRBV6-5; j_call: TRBJ1-2; cdr3_aa: ASSRGTGANYGYT
v_call: TRBV6-4; j_call: TRBJ1-6; cdr3_aa: ASSEQSYSPLH
v_call: TRBV19; j_call: TRBJ2-1; cdr3_aa: ASSPTGQSPTGRGEQF
v_call: TRBV7-9; j_call: TRBJ2-5; cdr3_aa: ASSFGTGGKVTQY
v_call: TRBV24-1; j_call: TRBJ2-1; cdr3_aa: ATSDRAGGFGNEQF
v_call: TRBV6-5; j_call: TRBJ1-1; cdr3_aa: ASTFNRGKNTEAF
v_call: TRBV7-9; j_call: TRBJ2-5; cdr3_aa: ASSLVGGETQY
v_call: TRBV30; j_call: TRBJ2-2; cdr3_aa: AWKRSGELF